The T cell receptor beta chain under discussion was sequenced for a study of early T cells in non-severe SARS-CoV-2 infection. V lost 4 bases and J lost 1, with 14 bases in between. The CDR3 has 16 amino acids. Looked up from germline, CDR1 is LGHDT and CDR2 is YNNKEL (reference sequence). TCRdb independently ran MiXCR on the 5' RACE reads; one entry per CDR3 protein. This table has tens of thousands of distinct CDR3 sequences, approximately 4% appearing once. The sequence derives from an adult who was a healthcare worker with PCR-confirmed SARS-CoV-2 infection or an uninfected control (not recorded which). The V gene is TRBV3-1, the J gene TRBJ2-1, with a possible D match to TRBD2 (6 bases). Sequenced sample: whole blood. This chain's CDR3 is CASSPGLPLSYNEQFF. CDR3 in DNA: TGTGCCAGCAGCCCAGGACTACCCCTATCCTACAATGAGCAGTTCTTC.